This section outlines one TCR beta chain sequence together with its context. The source of the sample is a study of PD-L1 blockade in urothelial cancer. Germline V lookup: CDR1 SNHLY, CDR2 FYNNEI. J was trimmed by 1 base and V by 6 bases; bases with no gene match: 2. CDR3 length equals 14 residues. Only in-frame clones appear in the TCRdb table, and some are missing; sequencing was by immunoSEQ multiplex PCR. This repertoire shows over 65,000 clones, about 85% found once; its top ten account for 4.7%. This chain uses TRBV2 with TRBJ2-2; 7 bases agree with TRBD2. The sequence was obtained from a man between 65 and 79 years old with urothelial cancer. The sequencing here drew on PBMCs, taken around atezolizumab (anti-PD-L1) treatment. CDR3 nucleotides: TGTGCCAGCAGCGGGGGGAGGAACACCGGGGAGCTGTTTTTT. Translation: CASSGGRNTGELFF. The variable domain in full, with the rest retrieved from reference TRBV2 and TRBJ2-2, is EPEVTQTPSHQVTQMGQEVILRCVPISNHLYFYWYRQILGQKVEFLVSFYNNEISEKSEIFDDQFSVERPDGSNFTLKIRSTKLEDSAMYFCASSGGRNTGELFFGEGSRLTVL.